Described below is a single T cell receptor beta chain sequence and its context. TCRdb re-called the RT-PCR reads through MiXCR, storing one row per CDR3 protein. The table lists about 780,000 distinct CDR3 sequences, about a fifth of them singletons. The sample comes from a study of response to subunit inactivated influenza vaccine. The CDR3 is 16 amino acids. Trimming cost V 5 bases and J 1 base; bases outside gene matches: 8. Germline V gene sequence: CDR1 LNHNV, CDR2 YYDKDF (reference sequence). Specimen: PBMCs from blood, collected 5 days after vaccination. The rearrangement links TRBV15 to TRBJ2-3; 8 bases map to TRBD1. This TCR was sampled from a man in his forties or fifties who received an inactivated influenza vaccine. Here the CDR3 DNA reads TGTGCCACCAGCGGATCCAGGGGGCTACGCACAGATACGCAGTATTTT. Translation: CATSGSRGLRTDTQYF.